One sample yielded the 26 T cell receptor beta chains listed below, sequenced in a study of regulatory T cells in long-lasting Graves disease. Relying on iRepertoire HTBI primers and Arm-PCR of CDR3 regions, the team built TCR beta libraries. MiXCR, applied by TCRdb to the multiplex PCR reads, yields one record per CDR3 protein. The data contain approximately 690,000 distinct CDR3 sequences, around 30% of them singletons. Specified time point: persistent/refractory GD, antithyroid drugs over 5 years with positive TRAb. The TCR library was made from RNA that had been extracted from PBMCs in TRIzol. Sequenced material: peripheral blood mononuclear cells (PBMCs), taken when the disease was refractory, from a patient treated with antithyroid drugs. The receptors here all came from a female donor with Graves disease.

This sequence joins TRBV7-9 and TRBJ1-2, with D perhaps TRBD1 (6 bases). The CDR3 has 14 amino acids. CDR1 SEHNR and CDR2 FQNEAQ come from the germline V gene (reference sequence). V was pared by 6 bases and J by 7 bases, with 18 bases between. The CDR3 sequence is CASRPPSRGSGYTF. In DNA form, the CDR3 reads TGTGCCAGCAGACCACCCTCAAGGGGGAGTGGCTACACCTTC.

The chain has TRBV2 and TRBJ1-1; D unresolved. Per germline, CDR1 SNHLY and CDR2 FYNNEI. The CDR3 length is 15 residues. Trimming removed 6 bases at V and 2 bases at J, with 16 bases between. CDR3 DNA: TGTGCCAGCAGAGGTTCCGGGGTGGGCAACACTGAAGCTTTCTTT. Its translation is CASRGSGVGNTEAFF.

This clonotype was observed a few times. This chain joins TRBV15 and TRBJ1-1; D perhaps matches TRBD1 (5 bases). This CDR3 region has 16 residues. Per germline, CDR1 LNHNV and CDR2 YYDKDF (reference sequence). Trimming shortened V by 1 base and J by 4 bases, and 16 bases separated the two germline ends. CDR3 DNA: TGTGCCACCAGCAGAGCAGGGCAGGGAGGAACCACTGAAGCTTTCTTT. It yields the protein CATSRAGQGGTTEAFF.

This clonotype was seen a few times. The V gene is TRBV6-1, the J gene TRBJ1-1; 7 nucleotides match TRBD1. In germline, CDR1 is MNHNS, CDR2 SASEGT. CDR3 size: 15 residues. The junction had 13 bases not matched to a gene; V was cut back by 8 bases and J by 4 bases. The CDR3 loop reads CASAGRDRARTEAFF. The CDR3 nucleotides are TGTGCCAGCGCCGGGAGAGACAGGGCGCGCACTGAAGCTTTCTTT.

The gene calls are TRBV12-3 or TRBV12-4 and TRBJ1-5; D call uncertain. The length of the CDR3 is 14 residues. V lost 3 bases to trimming and J lost 5 bases, with 11 bases between them. For the CDR3, the DNA is TGTGCCAGCAGTTTCGGACTGGGCCATCAGCCCCAGCATTTT. Translating gives CASSFGLGHQPQHF.

This clonotype has a handful of counts. The V gene is TRBV5-1, the J gene TRBJ2-2; 7 bases line up with TRBD2. The ends lost 7 bases at V and 3 bases at J; junction bases unmatched: 3. The CDR3 loop spans 13 amino acids. Germline CDR1 reads SGHRS; CDR2 reads YFSETQ. CDR3 in amino acids: CASGRADTGELFF. CDR3 in DNA: TGCGCCAGCGGGAGGGCCGACACCGGGGAGCTGTTTTTT.

This clonotype was seen more than once but under ten times. V usage is TRBV10-3 and J usage is TRBJ1-4; TRBD1 matches at 10 bases. From germline, CDR1 is ENHRY and CDR2 SYGVKD. Unmatched junction bases numbered 3, after V lost 0 bases and J lost 8 bases. The CDR3 contains 15 residues. This CDR3 is CAISESGTGEEKLFF. The CDR3 bases are TGTGCCATCAGTGAGTCCGGGACAGGGGAGGAAAAACTGTTTTTT.

The genes are TRBV20-1 and TRBJ2-7; 7 nucleotides align to TRBD2. The V gene's germline CDR1 is DFQATT and CDR2 SNEGSKA (reference sequence). The V and J ends lost 0 bases and 7 bases, in that order; junction bases with no gene match: 6. The CDR3 contains 13 residues. The CDR3 reads CSAREAGAGEQYF. The CDR3 nucleotides are TGCAGTGCTAGAGAGGCGGGAGCAGGGGAGCAGTACTTC.

This clonotype has a count of ten or more. The CDR3 loop reads CSAGTSGTEQYF. The DNA of the CDR3 is TGCAGTGCTGGGACTAGCGGCACCGAGCAGTACTTC. The chain has TRBV20-1 and TRBJ2-7; 11 nucleotides match TRBD2. CDR1 DFQATT and CDR2 SNEGSKA come from the germline V gene (reference sequence). The CDR3 has 12 residues. Losses at the gene ends were 5 bases for V and 6 bases for J; bases not matched to a gene: 3.

The V and J genes are TRBV12-3 or TRBV12-4 and TRBJ2-2, with TRBD1 identical over 11 bases. The CDR3 is 14 residues long. Trimming removed 5 bases from V and 7 bases from J; junction bases left unmatched: 3. CDR3 sequence reads: CASSRTGGNGELFF. For the CDR3, the DNA is TGTGCCAGCAGTCGGACAGGGGGCAACGGGGAGCTGTTTTTT.

Ten or more counts support this clonotype. Relative to the germline gene, one junction end is altered; a read error may explain this. In DNA form, the CDR3 reads TGTGCCAGCAGCCGTCAGGAACTCGGGTCCTGGGGGGAGACCCAGTACTTC. Its protein product is CASSRQELGSWGETQYF. The chain employs TRBV5-1 and TRBJ2-5, with D perhaps given as TRBD1 or TRBD2 (5 bases each). This CDR3 is built from 17 residues. In germline, CDR1 is SGHRS, CDR2 YFSETQ.

CDR3 residues: CASSRSGRAGYEQYF. The CDR3 nucleotides are TGTGCCAGTAGTCGGAGCGGGAGAGCGGGGTACGAGCAGTACTTC. The chain carries TRBV19 and TRBJ2-7; 8 bases map to TRBD2. Trimming removed 5 bases from V and 4 bases from J; junction bases left unmatched: 10. The CDR3 is made up of 15 amino acids. Germline V lookup: CDR1 LNHDA, CDR2 SQIVND (reference sequence).

The genes are TRBV10-3 and TRBJ1-2; 7 positions agree with TRBD1. CDR3 length equals 15 residues. With V trimmed by 3 bases and J by 4 bases, 8 bases remained unmatched. Germline loops: CDR1 ENHRY, CDR2 SYGVKD. The DNA of the CDR3 is TGTGCCATCAGTGACGAGGGGGCAGGCAGCTATGGCTACACCTTC. Encoded protein: CAISDEGAGSYGYTF.

This clonotype showed up many times. This chain's CDR3 is CASSSRLHRVEAFF. The CDR3 DNA is TGTGCCAGCAGCTCGCGCCTTCACAGGGTTGAAGCTTTCTTT. The chain uses TRBV13 and TRBJ1-1; a weak D match, TRBD1 (6 bases). The ends were cut back, 4 bases at V and 7 bases at J, with 16 bases in the middle. The CDR3 consists of 14 residues. Germline V CDR1 and CDR2: PRHDT, FYEKMQ (reference sequence).

This clonotype was counted many times. J is TRBJ2-7 and V is TRBV13; TRBD2 matches at 10 bases. Germline V gene lookup returns CDR1 PRHDT and CDR2 FYEKMQ (reference sequence). With 4 bases clipped from V and 0 bases from J, the junction kept 9 bases outside the gene matches. The CDR3 is 17 amino acids. The CDR3 loop is CASSSASGSVSSYEQYF. The CDR3 nucleotides are TGTGCCAGCAGCTCGGCTAGCGGGAGTGTCAGCTCCTACGAGCAGTACTTC.

The chain links TRBV18 to TRBJ2-7; no definite D call. The CDR3 loop spans 15 amino acids. Trimming stripped 0 bases from V and 3 bases from J, with 12 bases between. CDR1 KGHSH and CDR2 LQKENI come from the germline V gene. The CDR3 sequence is CASSPPTAGYYEQYF. The CDR3 bases are TGTGCCAGCTCACCACCGACGGCTGGCTACTACGAGCAGTACTTC.

This clonotype showed up just a few times. The chain joins TRBV11-3 to TRBJ2-7; 8 nucleotides match TRBD2. Germline lookup yields CDR1 SGHNT and CDR2 YENEEA. Trimming cost V 11 bases and J 5 bases; bases outside gene matches: 20. The CDR3 loop spans 16 amino acids. CDR3 sequence (DNA): TGTGCCCGAGTCCCCTACACCGGGACTAGAGCGCACGAGCAGTACTTC. This encodes CARVPYTGTRAHEQYF.

This clonotype was counted only a few times. The CDR3 spells CASTSDLNTEAFF. The CDR3 bases are TGTGCCAGTACCTCGGATTTGAACACTGAAGCTTTCTTT. This chain links TRBV19 with TRBJ1-1; no clear D. V was pared by 7 bases and J by 0 bases, with 9 bases between. The CDR3 runs to 13 residues. Germline V lookup: CDR1 LNHDA, CDR2 SQIVND (reference sequence).

This chain connects TRBV29-1 to TRBJ1-2; the match to TRBD1 covers 12 bases. The ends lost 6 bases at V and 8 bases at J; junction bases unmatched: 4. Germline loops: CDR1 SQVTM, CDR2 ANQGSEA. This CDR3 spans 12 amino acids. CDR3 sequence (DNA): TGCAGCGTGGGGACAGGGGGCAAAGGCTACACCTTC. This encodes CSVGTGGKGYTF.

In regard to this clonotype: A much more abundant neighbour one base away suggests this may be a read error. V usage is TRBV28 and J usage is TRBJ2-7, with D possibly TRBD2 on 6 matching bases. The CDR3 consists of 11 residues. Germline values: CDR1 MDHEN, CDR2 SYDVKM. CDR3 DNA: TGTGCCAGCCGGGACTTGGATGAGCGGTACTTC. Encoded protein: CASRDLDERYF.

This clonotype was observed a handful of times. The V gene is TRBV15, the J gene TRBJ1-1, with D hard to call. The CDR3 has 15 amino acids. From germline, CDR1 is LNHNV and CDR2 YYDKDF (reference sequence). The ends were cut back, 0 bases at V and 3 bases at J, with 11 bases in the middle. The CDR3 is CATSRDGVLDTEAFF. CDR3 in DNA: TGTGCCACCAGCAGAGATGGAGTTCTGGACACTGAAGCTTTCTTT.

The sample holds a few counts of this clonotype. The chain carries TRBV18 and TRBJ1-5; unclear D gene. Germline CDR1 KGHSH, CDR2 LQKENI. The CDR3 is 15 residues long. Between the trimmed V and J ends, which lost 1 base and 0 bases, there was a span of 7 bases. In nucleotides, the CDR3 is TGTGCCAGCTCACCACAGGCAGATAGCAATCAGCCCCAGCATTTT. Amino acid sequence: CASSPQADSNQPQHF.

This clonotype was counted many times. The chain is built from TRBV19 and TRBJ1-1, with no clear D. Deletions cut 3 bases from V and 4 bases from J, with 12 bases between. CDR1 LNHDA and CDR2 SQIVND come from the germline V gene (reference sequence). This CDR3 comprises 14 residues. CDR3 DNA sequence: TGTGCCAGTAGTATGGTCGCGGGGATCACTGAAGCTTTCTTT. Translating it yields CASSMVAGITEAFF.

The J gene is TRBJ1-1, the V gene TRBV29-1; perhaps TRBD1 as D (6 bases). Germline loops: CDR1 SQVTM, CDR2 ANQGSEA. The CDR3 is 13 amino acids. Between the trimmed V and J ends, which lost 6 bases and 4 bases, there was a span of 15 bases. This CDR3 reads CSVSQGPGTEAFF. CDR3 bases: TGCAGCGTATCACAGGGACCGGGCACTGAAGCTTTCTTT.

The gene calls are TRBV7-3 and TRBJ1-2; the D is unclear. V shed 3 bases and J shed 3 bases, with 8 bases lying between them. This CDR3 spans 13 amino acids. CDR1 is SGHTA, CDR2 FQGTGA, per germline. CDR3 sequence (DNA): TGTGCCAGCAGCTTCGCCGCGGACTATGGCTACACCTTC. It is translated as CASSFAADYGYTF.

This clonotype was detected many times. The rearrangement uses TRBV12-5 and TRBJ1-2; no definite D call. Germline values: CDR1 LGHNT, CDR2 FRNRAP. The CDR3 sequence is 15 residues long. The V end was cut by 4 bases, the J end by 6 bases, with 18 bases between. CDR3 sequence reads: CASGSWVSWPDGYTF. The CDR3 DNA reads TGTGCTAGTGGTTCCTGGGTCTCTTGGCCGGATGGCTACACCTTC.